This TCR beta chain is drawn from a study of blood T cells in healthy people across ages. A second PCR, run for about 6 to 11 cycles, used a sample-barcoded 5' primer plus a J-beta primer mix. The template-switch adaptor, which had 12 random nucleotides, put a tag on each cDNA molecule. Using its own MiXCR run on the 5' RACE reads, TCRdb lists one record per CDR3 protein. The table has about 1.8 million distinct CDR3 sequences, less than 50% seen once; the top ten hold approximately 2.1%. The CDR3 contains 16 residues. The germline V gene encodes CDR1 KGHDR and CDR2 SFDVKD. This clonotype was detected once. The target antigen is unknown. The donors, all healthy, were Caucasians living in Russia, aged about 6 to 90. Study-wide findings and caveats: Diversity estimates drawn from one million T cells were deemed underestimates. There was a strong correlation between TCR beta diversity and naive T cell percentage.

The chain has TRBV24-1 and TRBJ2-1; perhaps D is TRBD1 or TRBD2 (7 bases each). The J call may not be correct, given that the DNA end is closer to TRBJ2-7. This sequence was found in a woman in her forties in good health. The sequencing sample was made of blood. The CDR3, as DNA: TGTGCCACCAGTGAGCCAGGGGGGGGCTCCTACAATGAGCAGTACTTC. It encodes CATSEPGGGSYNEQYF.